Described below is a single T cell receptor beta chain sequence and its context. The V end was cut by 10 bases, the J end by 8 bases, with 14 bases between. The CDR3 spans 12 residues. The V gene's germline CDR1 is MNHNS and CDR2 SASEGT. The sample comes from a study of human thymus T cells. Libraries were prepared by immunoSEQ multiplex PCR; TCRdb keeps only in-frame clonotypes and omits some of them. This sample has fewer than 90,000 clones; 90% to 98% occur once, and the top ten carry approximately 0.03%. Corrective cardiac surgery supplied the resected thymus tissue. The J gene is TRBJ1-4, the V gene TRBV6-1; perhaps TRBD1 as D (5 bases). The sample consisted of thymus tissue. The source of this sequence is a boy under two years old with a congenital heart defect but otherwise immunologically healthy. The CDR3 DNA follows: TGTGCCACCACGGTAGGGGTCGAAAAACTGTTTTTT. Protein: CATTVGVEKLFF.